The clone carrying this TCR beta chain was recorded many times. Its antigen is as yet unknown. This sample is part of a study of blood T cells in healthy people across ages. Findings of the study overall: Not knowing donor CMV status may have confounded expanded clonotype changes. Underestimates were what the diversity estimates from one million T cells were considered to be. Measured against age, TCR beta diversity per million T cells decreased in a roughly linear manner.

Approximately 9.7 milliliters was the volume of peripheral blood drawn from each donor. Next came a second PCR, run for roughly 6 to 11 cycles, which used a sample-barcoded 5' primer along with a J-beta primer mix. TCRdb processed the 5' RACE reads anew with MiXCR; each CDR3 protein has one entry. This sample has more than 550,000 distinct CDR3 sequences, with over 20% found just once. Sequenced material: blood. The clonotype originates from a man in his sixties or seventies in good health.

CDR3 nucleotides: TGTGCCAGCAGCTCGTTGGTCCACGAGCAGTACTTC. Residues: CASSSLVHEQYF. The chain employs TRBV16 and TRBJ2-7; no reliable D call. The CDR3 contains 12 residues. Germline loops: CDR1 KGHSY, CDR2 FQNENV. Trimming left V 5 bases short and J 5 bases short, with 10 bases between. Full variable domain (rest looked up from reference TRBV16 and TRBJ2-7): GEEVAQTPKHLVRGEGQKAKLYCAPIKGHSYVFWYQQVLKNEFKFLISFQNENVFDETGMPKERFSAKCLPNSPCSLEIQATKLEDSAVYFCASSSLVHEQYFGPGTRLTVT.